The 29 T cell receptor beta chains given below trace back to one sample, sequenced in a study of Ad26.COV2.S vaccination and SARS-CoV-2 variants. TCRdb's copy holds only in-frame clones and misses some; the assay was immunoSEQ multiplex PCR. The sample lists about 390,000 clones, about 92% occurring once. Treatment indicated: about 20 received Ad26.COV2.S at low or high dose, single or two shots; roughly five received placebo; per-sample allocation not given. Day 63 following the first vaccine or placebo injection was when the samples were taken. Sample: peripheral blood, taken in a trial of Ad26.COV2.S vaccine versus placebo. These receptors were collected from a person between 18 and 59 years old who received the Ad26.COV2.S COVID-19 vaccine or a placebo.

V is TRBV7-9 and J is TRBJ2-1; maybe TRBD2 (6 bases). This CDR3 has 13 amino acids. V lost 5 bases and J lost 4, with 9 bases in between. Germline assignment: CDR1 SEHNR and CDR2 FQNEAQ (reference sequence). CDR3 sequence (DNA): TGTGCCAGCAGCGCGGGGATATACAATGAGCAGTTCTTC. Protein: CASSAGIYNEQFF.

The chain combines TRBV5-1 with TRBJ1-3; no clear D. Germline values: CDR1 SGHRS, CDR2 YFSETQ. The CDR3 extends over 17 amino acids. Trimming shortened V by 1 base and J by 0 bases, and 14 bases separated the two germline ends. CDR3: CASSLLSPASSGNTIYF. As DNA, the CDR3 is TGCGCCAGCAGCTTGCTTTCCCCGGCAAGCTCTGGAAACACCATATATTTT.

The rearrangement links TRBV29-1 to TRBJ1-4; D may be TRBD1 (5 bases). CDR1 is SQVTM, CDR2 ANQGSEA, per germline. The CDR3 length is 14 residues. The ends were cut back, 1 base at V and 8 bases at J, with 14 bases in the middle. The chain's CDR3 is CSVEAGVSGEKLFF. The CDR3 coding sequence is TGCAGCGTTGAAGCGGGGGTTTCGGGGGAAAAACTGTTTTTT.

V and J are TRBV2 and TRBJ2-7; TRBD1 matches at 7 bases. CDR1 is SNHLY and CDR2 is FYNNEI in the germline V gene. The CDR3 length is 13 residues. The V gene end was trimmed by 6 bases and the J gene end by 0 bases; junction bases not matched to a gene: 2. The CDR3 nucleotides are TGTGCCAGCAGAAGGGACAGCTCCTACGAGCAGTACTTC. It yields the protein CASRRDSSYEQYF.

The chain links TRBV6-5 to TRBJ1-5; possible D gene TRBD1, 6 bases. Trimming took 5 bases from V and 4 from J, leaving 12 bases between them. This CDR3 has 14 amino acids. Germline V CDR1 and CDR2: MNHEY, SVGAGI. The DNA of the CDR3 is TGTGCCAGCAGTCGTCGGGGGGCGAATCAGCCCCAGCATTTT. The encoded protein is CASSRRGANQPQHF.

This clone was picked up a small number of times. The genes are TRBV7-8 and TRBJ1-1, with TRBD1 matching 8 bases. CDR1 and CDR2 from the germline V gene are SGHVS and FQNEAQ. The CDR3 is 15 amino acids. J was trimmed by 7 bases and V by 0 bases; bases with no gene match: 7. In nucleotides, the CDR3 is TGTGCCAGCAGCTTAGCCGGGGCAGGGGGCATTGAAGCTTTCTTT. The encoded protein is CASSLAGAGGIEAFF.

The chain links TRBV11-2 to TRBJ1-1; no reliable D call. Trimming removed 5 bases from V and 0 bases from J, with 16 bases in between. Germline V gives CDR1 SGHAT, CDR2 FQNNGV. CDR3 length equals 16 residues. The CDR3 sequence is CASSRFTVAVNTEAFF. The CDR3 bases are TGTGCCAGCAGCCGATTTACCGTCGCGGTGAACACTGAAGCTTTCTTT.

The gene calls are TRBV19 and TRBJ2-5; 11 bases fit TRBD2. Per germline, CDR1 LNHDA and CDR2 SQIVND (reference sequence). With 6 bases clipped from V and 3 bases from J, the junction kept 0 bases outside the gene matches. The CDR3 runs to 13 residues. CDR3 nucleotides: TGTGCCAGTAGGACTAGCGGGGAAGAGACCCAGTACTTC. Amino acid sequence: CASRTSGEETQYF.

The rearrangement joins TRBV28 to TRBJ2-2, with D possibly called TRBD1 or TRBD2 (7 bases each). The CDR3 is 15 residues long. Trimming took 7 bases from V and 7 from J, leaving 19 bases between them. CDR1 is MDHEN, CDR2 SYDVKM, per germline. In nucleotides, the CDR3 is TGTGCCAGCACCCCGCAGGGGGGGCATGGCGGGGAGCTGTTTTTT. Amino acids: CASTPQGGHGGELFF.

The rearrangement uses TRBV19 and TRBJ1-5; 7 bases match TRBD1. The V gene's germline CDR1 is LNHDA and CDR2 SQIVND (reference sequence). The junction had 4 bases not matched to a gene; V was cut back by 7 bases and J by 7 bases. This CDR3 has 12 amino acids. CDR3 residues: CASKQGWQPQHF. As DNA, the CDR3 is TGTGCCAGTAAACAGGGGTGGCAGCCCCAGCATTTT.

The genes are TRBV11-2 and TRBJ2-5; 8 bases fit TRBD2. V dropped 4 bases and J dropped 9; count of bases not matched to a gene: 13. The germline V gene encodes CDR1 SGHAT and CDR2 FQNNGV. The CDR3 totals 15 residues. The CDR3 nucleotides read TGTGCCAGCAGCTCGAACTGGTTGATGCGGGGGGCCCAGTACTTC. Its translation: CASSSNWLMRGAQYF. Variable domain in full (rest from reference TRBV11-2 and TRBJ2-5): EAGVAQSPRYKIIEKRQSVAFWCNPISGHATLYWYQQILGQGPKLLIQFQNNGVVDDSQLPKDRFSAERLKGVDSTLKIQPAKLEDSAVYLCASSSNWLMRGAQYFGPGTRLLVL.

The V call is TRBV5-1, the J call TRBJ2-3; D gene uncertain. The CDR3 has 16 amino acids. V was pared by 5 bases and J by 2 bases, with 18 bases between. The V gene's germline CDR1 is SGHRS and CDR2 YFSETQ. CDR3 protein: CASSKLTSRYTDTQYF. The CDR3 DNA follows: TGCGCCAGCAGTAAACTCACAAGCCGATACACAGATACGCAGTATTTT.

The chain carries TRBV3-1 (or the pseudogene TRBV3-2) and TRBJ1-6; D not resolved. CDR3 length: 14 amino acids. Germline CDR1 is LGHDT and CDR2 is YNNKEL (reference sequence). V was trimmed by 0 bases and J by 10 bases, leaving 10 bases between them. The CDR3 DNA follows: TGTGCCAGCAGCCAAGAATTGAACAGCTCACCCCTCCACTTT. Amino acids: CASSQELNSSPLHF.

The chain couples TRBV9 to TRBJ2-4, with unresolved D. This CDR3 spans 15 amino acids. V was shortened by 0 bases and J by 0 bases, with 7 bases between the two germline ends. The germline CDR1 and CDR2 sequences are SGDLS and YYNGEE. The CDR3, as DNA: TGTGCCAGCAGCGTAGATCCCCTAGCCAAAAACATTCAGTACTTC. Translating gives CASSVDPLAKNIQYF.

This clone was recorded a few times. For the CDR3, the DNA is TGTGCCAGTACCAGTGGGACCTCGCTCTACGAGCAGTACTTC. Amino acid sequence: CASTSGTSLYEQYF. The chain recombines TRBV10-3 with TRBJ2-7; D tentatively reads TRBD1 or TRBD2 (5 bases each). The CDR3 is made up of 14 amino acids. Germline V lookup: CDR1 ENHRY, CDR2 SYGVKD. V was trimmed by 10 bases and J by 3 bases, leaving 19 bases between them.

This chain connects TRBV4-1 to TRBJ1-6; D is undetermined. Germline V gives CDR1 MGHRA, CDR2 YSYEKL. The CDR3 totals 16 residues. Trimming removed 1 base from V and 9 bases from J, with 16 bases in between. The DNA of the CDR3 is TGCGCCAGCAGCCAAGTAGCTCGGGGTTTCGGTTCACCCCTCCACTTT. It yields the protein CASSQVARGFGSPLHF.

The chain employs TRBV5-1 and TRBJ1-2, with 7 positions matching TRBD1. J lost 3 bases, V lost 4 bases, and 6 bases had no gene match. Germline V gives CDR1 SGHRS, CDR2 YFSETQ. The CDR3 is made up of 14 amino acids. The CDR3 DNA reads TGCGCCAGCAGCATGACAGGGACCTACTATGGCTACACCTTC. Translated, it gives CASSMTGTYYGYTF.

The rearrangement joins TRBV18 to TRBJ1-4; TRBD1 might be the D (5 bases). The length of the CDR3 is 14 residues. V lost 8 bases to trimming and J lost 6 bases, with 16 bases between them. The V gene's germline CDR1 is KGHSH and CDR2 LQKENI. This CDR3 reads CASKTASTDEKLFF. DNA for the CDR3: TGTGCCAGCAAGACAGCGTCCACGGATGAAAAACTGTTTTTT.

The rearrangement joins TRBV11-2 to TRBJ2-5; the D gene could be TRBD1 or TRBD2 (6 bases each). This CDR3 region has 14 residues. CDR1 and CDR2 (germline): SGHAT, FQNNGV. The V gene lost 3 bases and the J gene lost 5 bases, with 13 bases spanning the gap. In DNA form, the CDR3 reads TGTGCCAGCAGCTTCGGGGGCACGGGTGAGACCCAGTACTTC. It translates to CASSFGGTGETQYF. The variable domain in full, with the rest retrieved from reference TRBV11-2 and TRBJ2-5, is EAGVAQSPRYKIIEKRQSVAFWCNPISGHATLYWYQQILGQGPKLLIQFQNNGVVDDSQLPKDRFSAERLKGVDSTLKIQPAKLEDSAVYLCASSFGGTGETQYFGPGTRLLVL.

CDR3 in amino acids: CSVESGQGALEQYF. The CDR3 nucleotides are TGCAGCGTTGAGTCGGGACAGGGTGCTCTCGAGCAGTACTTC. J is TRBJ2-7 and V is TRBV29-1; 9 nucleotides align to TRBD1. J was trimmed by 6 bases and V by 3 bases; bases with no gene match: 9. The CDR3 extends over 14 amino acids. CDR1 is SQVTM, CDR2 ANQGSEA, per germline.

This sequence joins TRBV29-1 and TRBJ1-2, with 8 bases lining up with TRBD1. Germline CDR1 reads SQVTM; CDR2 reads ANQGSEA. The CDR3 is 15 residues long. The trim removed 4 bases at V and 3 bases at J, leaving 10 bases unmatched. The CDR3 nucleotides read TGCAGCGTTGCCTGGATCCAGGGGGCGGACTATGGCTACACCTTC. Translation: CSVAWIQGADYGYTF.

The V and J genes are TRBV9 and TRBJ1-3; D gene uncertain. The CDR3 sequence is 16 residues long. Trimming pared 0 bases from V and 0 bases from J, leaving 10 bases between. Germline values: CDR1 SGDLS, CDR2 YYNGEE. The CDR3 region is CASSVEQRISGNTIYF. In DNA form, the CDR3 reads TGTGCCAGCAGCGTAGAACAGAGAATCTCTGGAAACACCATATATTTT.

The chain has TRBV27 and TRBJ1-6; no clear D. The CDR3 is made up of 17 amino acids. Trimming stripped 6 bases from V and 6 bases from J, with 21 bases between. Germline V lookup: CDR1 MNHEY, CDR2 SMNVEV (reference sequence). The CDR3 region has the DNA TGTGCCAGCAGCAAAAGCCAGGCCCGGGCGAGTAATTCACCCCTCCACTTT. It codes for CASSKSQARASNSPLHF.

The chain carries TRBV11-2 and TRBJ1-2; no definite D call. CDR3 length: 13 residues. V dropped 1 base and J dropped 4 bases, with 7 bases sitting between them. Per the germline V gene, CDR1 is SGHAT and CDR2 is FQNNGV. The CDR3 sequence: CASSLARSYGYTF. In DNA, the CDR3 is TGTGCCAGCAGCTTAGCAAGGTCCTATGGCTACACCTTC.

The chain joins TRBV7-2 to TRBJ2-7, with TRBD2 matching over 9 bases. CDR3 length: 17 residues. Per the germline V gene, CDR1 is SGHTA and CDR2 is FQGNSA. Unmatched junction bases numbered 12, after V lost 2 bases and J lost 4 bases. The CDR3 bases are TGTGCCAGCAGCTTAAAACGTTCGAGTAGCGGGGGTTACGAGCAGTACTTC. Translation gives CASSLKRSSSGGYEQYF. The whole variable domain, remainder taken from reference TRBV7-2 and TRBJ2-7, is GAGVSQSPSNKVTEKGKDVELRCDPISGHTALYWYRQSLGQGLEFLIYFQGNSAPDKSGLPSDRFSAERTGGSVSTLTIQRTQQEDSAVYLCASSLKRSSSGGYEQYFGPGTRLTVT.

J is TRBJ1-2 and V is TRBV25-1; maybe TRBD1 (5 bases). Trimming removed 2 bases at V and 5 bases at J, with 6 bases between. This CDR3 has 12 residues. CDR1 and CDR2 (germline): MGHDK, SYGVNS. CDR3: CASSEQGYGYTF. CDR3 nucleotide sequence: TGTGCCAGCAGTGAACAGGGTTATGGCTACACCTTC.

The J gene is TRBJ1-6, the V gene TRBV6-5; 9 bases match TRBD1. Germline CDR1 is MNHEY and CDR2 is SVGAGI. V lost 10 bases to trimming and J lost 8 bases; unmatched junction nucleotides: 6. The CDR3 runs 13 residues. The CDR3 loop is CATRDRDYSPLHF. For the CDR3, the DNA is TGTGCCACCCGGGACAGGGACTATTCACCCCTCCACTTT.

The J gene is TRBJ1-2, the V gene TRBV4-3; D possibly corresponds to TRBD1 (6 bases). Trimming took 4 bases from V and 2 from J, leaving 17 bases between them. Germline-derived CDR1 and CDR2 are LGHNA and YSLEER. There are 16 residues in the CDR3. The CDR3 loop is CASSRRPGASNYGYTF. The CDR3 DNA reads TGCGCCAGCAGCCGCCGACCAGGGGCCTCCAACTATGGCTACACCTTC.

The V call is TRBV2, the J call TRBJ1-6, with TRBD1 as a possible D gene (5 bases). The V and J ends lost 9 bases and 7 bases respectively, with 13 bases between them. The germline CDR1 and CDR2 sequences are SNHLY and FYNNEI. The CDR3 sequence is 13 residues long. Here the CDR3 DNA reads TGTGCCAGTGTACAGGTACTAAATTCACCCCTCCACTTT. Amino acids: CASVQVLNSPLHF.